The 17 T cell receptor beta chains below all came from one sample that was sequenced in a study of OX40 agonist ivuxolimab in advanced cancers. Profiling relied on immunoSEQ multiplex PCR, and the TCRdb table lists in-frame clones only, not all of them. Among about 79,000 clones listed, around 85% were seen once. The material was CD4+ or CD8+ T cells sorted from blood, obtained in a trial of the OX40 agonist ivuxolimab. These receptors were collected from an adult with an advanced solid tumor such as melanoma, head and neck, liver or kidney cancer.

V usage is TRBV7-8 and J usage is TRBJ2-7; D tentatively fits TRBD1 or TRBD2 (5 bases each). The length of the CDR3 is 15 residues. The germline gives CDR1 SGHVS, CDR2 FQNEAQ. V was trimmed by 5 bases and J by 0 bases, leaving 14 bases between them. The CDR3 DNA reads TGTGCCAGCAGCGTCCGGGGCAGGAACTCCTACGAGCAGTACTTC. Translating gives CASSVRGRNSYEQYF.

This chain joins TRBV27 and TRBJ2-7, with a weak D call TRBD1 (6 bases). The CDR3 has 16 amino acids. CDR1 is MNHEY and CDR2 is SMNVEV in the germline V gene (reference sequence). V was shortened by 2 bases and J by 5 bases, with 19 bases between the two germline ends. CDR3 coding DNA: TGTGCCAGCAGTTTAGGACTCGACCCGGACAGTAACGAGCAGTACTTC. As protein: CASSLGLDPDSNEQYF.

This clone was detected only once. The chain carries TRBV28 and TRBJ2-1; no firm D call. The germline V gene has CDR1 MDHEN and CDR2 SYDVKM. The CDR3 is 14 amino acids. Trimming shortened V by 5 bases and J by 4 bases, and 12 bases separated the two germline ends. CDR3 coding DNA: TGTGCCAGCAGTAGCCCAGGCATTTACAATGAGCAGTTCTTC. Amino acids: CASSSPGIYNEQFF. The whole variable domain, filled in from reference TRBV28 and TRBJ2-1, reads DVKVTQSSRYLVKRTGEKVFLECVQDMDHENMFWYRQDPGLGLRLIYFSYDVKMKEKGDIPEGYSVSREKKERFSLILESASTNQTSMYLCASSSPGIYNEQFFGPGTRLTVL.

The rearrangement uses TRBV5-3 and TRBJ1-5; weak D call: TRBD1 (5 bases). TRBV5-3 is an open reading frame, and its role is uncertain. V shed 2 bases and J shed 3 bases, with 9 bases lying between them. The CDR3 totals 14 residues. In DNA, the CDR3 is TGTGCCAGAAGCTTACAGGCGTTCAATCAGCCCCAGCATTTT. Translating it yields CARSLQAFNQPQHF.

This chain connects TRBV18 to TRBJ2-1; D might be TRBD1 or TRBD2, each matching 6 bases. The CDR3 spans 12 residues. Trimming stripped 6 bases from V and 10 bases from J, with 13 bases between. Looked up from germline, CDR1 is KGHSH and CDR2 is LQKENI. CDR3 in DNA: TGTGCCAGCTCGGGGGGCGGGACCGAGCAGTTCTTC. Encoded protein: CASSGGGTEQFF.

This clone was counted a few times. The V gene is TRBV5-1, the J gene TRBJ2-5; D unclear. The CDR3 has 15 amino acids. V was trimmed by 1 base and J by 2 bases, leaving 12 bases between them. Germline CDR1 reads SGHRS; CDR2 reads YFSETQ. The CDR3 DNA is TGCGCCAGCAGCTTGTTGGGGAACGGTCAAGAGACCCAGTACTTC. This gives the protein CASSLLGNGQETQYF.

J is TRBJ2-5 and V is TRBV28; D may be TRBD1 (6 bases). Germline-derived CDR1 and CDR2 are MDHEN and SYDVKM. V was clipped by 6 bases and J by 8 bases, with 13 bases between them. This CDR3 has 12 amino acids. The CDR3 protein is CASRTGGLTQYF. In DNA, the CDR3 is TGTGCCAGCAGGACAGGCGGTTTAACCCAGTACTTC.

CDR3 bases: TGTGCCAGCAGCTTATCCTTAGCGGGAGGAGGGAATGAGCAGTTCTTC. It specifies CASSLSLAGGGNEQFF. The gene calls are TRBV11-1 and TRBJ2-1; 10 bases map to TRBD2. This CDR3 contains 16 residues. Germline CDR1 SGHAT, CDR2 FQDESV (reference sequence). V trimming: 2 bases; J trimming: 7 bases; junction bases outside the gene matches: 8. Full variable domain (remainder filled in from reference TRBV11-1 and TRBJ2-1): EAEVAQSPRYKITEKSQAVAFWCDPISGHATLYWYRQILGQGPELLVQFQDESVVDDSQLPKDRFSAERLKGVDSTLKIQPAELGDSAMYLCASSLSLAGGGNEQFFGPGTRLTVL.

V and J are TRBV4-1 and TRBJ2-7, with 16 bases lining up with TRBD2. Germline-derived CDR1 and CDR2 are MGHRA and YSYEKL. V dropped 5 bases and J dropped 6; count of bases not matched to a gene: 10. This CDR3 has 17 amino acids. DNA for the CDR3: TGCGCCAGCAGCTGGGGACTAGCGGGAGGGCCTTCCGTCGAGCAGTACTTC. This codes for CASSWGLAGGPSVEQYF.

The chain couples TRBV7-9 to TRBJ2-7; 7 bases are shared with TRBD1. The length of the CDR3 is 15 residues. Germline trimming cut 4 bases from V and 2 bases from J; bases unmatched to any gene: 8. The germline V gene has CDR1 SEHNR and CDR2 FQNEAQ (reference sequence). DNA for the CDR3: TGTGCCAGCAGCTCCTACGGGACAGCCACCTACGAGCAGTACTTC. Its translation: CASSSYGTATYEQYF.

The chain has TRBV7-2 and TRBJ2-2; TRBD2 aligns across 9 bases. After removal of 5 bases from V and 1 base from J, the junction contained 5 bases not matched to a gene. Looked up from germline, CDR1 is SGHTA and CDR2 is FQGNSA. The CDR3 contains 16 residues. The CDR3, as DNA: TGTGCCAGCAGCGCACGACTAGCGGAGAACACCGGGGAGCTGTTTTTT. Protein: CASSARLAENTGELFF.

The table lists this clone with a few counts. The rearrangement links TRBV6-1 to TRBJ1-2; 7 nucleotides agree with TRBD1. Trimming took 9 bases from V and 2 from J; bases not matched to a gene: 3. The length of the CDR3 is 12 residues. Germline V gene lookup returns CDR1 MNHNS and CDR2 SASEGT. The chain's CDR3 is CASGGQNYGYTF. The CDR3 DNA follows: TGTGCCAGTGGGGGACAGAACTATGGCTACACCTTC.

This chain connects TRBV6-6 to TRBJ2-3; tentative D call: TRBD2 (7 bases). Germline loops: CDR1 MNHNY, CDR2 SVGAGI (reference sequence). V lost 8 bases, J lost 4 bases, and 22 bases lay in between. This CDR3 spans 16 amino acids. The DNA for the CDR3 is TGTGCCAGCCTCTTGGGGGGGCAGGGTAATGCAGATACGCAGTATTTT. Translation gives CASLLGGQGNADTQYF.

The chain uses TRBV27 and TRBJ2-2; D may be TRBD1 (7 bases). The germline CDR1 and CDR2 sequences are MNHEY and SMNVEV (reference sequence). CDR3 size: 16 residues. Trimming left V 8 bases short and J 1 base short, with 17 bases between. CDR3 sequence: CASRWGDRMNTGELFF. In DNA, the CDR3 is TGTGCCAGCCGTTGGGGGGACAGAATGAACACCGGGGAGCTGTTTTTT.

The chain employs TRBV7-3 and TRBJ2-1; 12 bases match TRBD2. J was trimmed by 8 bases and V by 2 bases; bases with no gene match: 7. Germline lookup yields CDR1 SGHTA and CDR2 FQGTGA. The length of the CDR3 is 16 residues. The CDR3 region has the DNA TGTGCCAGCAGCTTATCGGCTAGCGGGAGGGCCGATGAGCAGTTCTTC. Translated, it gives CASSLSASGRADEQFF.

This clone was observed once. The chain is built from TRBV5-1 and TRBJ2-5; 10 positions agree with TRBD1. V gave up 3 bases and J gave up 5 bases; unmatched junction bases: 4. The CDR3 runs to 14 residues. Germline V gene lookup returns CDR1 SGHRS and CDR2 YFSETQ. Here the CDR3 reads CASSSLDRGETQYF. CDR3 in DNA: TGCGCCAGCAGCTCACTGGACAGGGGGGAGACCCAGTACTTC.

This clone was seen more than once but under ten times. J is TRBJ1-3 and V is TRBV2; 8 bases map to TRBD1. Germline CDR1 and CDR2: SNHLY and FYNNEI. This CDR3 is built from 16 residues. With 0 bases clipped from V and 4 bases from J, the junction kept 5 bases outside the gene matches. The CDR3 spells CASSEAGRGRGNTIYF. Written as DNA, the CDR3 is TGTGCCAGCAGTGAAGCGGGCAGGGGGCGAGGAAACACCATATATTTT.